Following are 25 T cell receptor beta chains from one sample sequenced in a study of regulatory T cells in long-lasting Graves disease. In building TCR beta libraries, iRepertoire HTBI primers were used together with Arm-PCR of CDR3 regions. One entry per CDR3 protein results from TCRdb running MiXCR on the multiplex PCR reads. The repertoire consists of more than 350,000 distinct CDR3 sequences, with under 15% occurring once and the leading ten covering approximately 15%. The time point here: newly diagnosed GD, antithyroid drugs for less than 3 months. The TCR library used RNA extracted from PBMCs. These data were also reused for a study on T cells in Graves' hyperthyroidism and ophthalmopathy.

The sample was peripheral blood mononuclear cells (PBMCs), taken at new diagnosis, from a patient treated with antithyroid drugs. These receptor sequences come from a woman between 25 and 40 years old with Graves disease.

Worth noting for this clonotype: A much larger clone differs by one base, so this may be a read error. V and J are TRBV24-1 and TRBJ2-5; no clear D gene. The last part of the DNA fits TRBJ2-1 better; the J call may be wrong. This CDR3 comprises 15 residues. Germline lookup yields CDR1 KGHDR and CDR2 SFDVKD. The CDR3 bases are TGTGCCTCCAGTGATTTGCAGTTAGATGCCAATGAGCAGTTCTTC. Translating it yields CASSDLQLDANEQFF.

At least ten counts were recorded for this clonotype. The gene calls are TRBV20-1 and TRBJ2-7; possibly TRBD2 for D (6 bases). The CDR3 is 14 residues long. V was shortened by 2 bases and J by 0 bases, with 11 bases between the two germline ends. Germline values: CDR1 DFQATT, CDR2 SNEGSKA (reference sequence). The chain's CDR3 is CSARTSYSSYEQYF. DNA of the CDR3: TGCAGTGCTAGAACTAGCTACAGCTCCTACGAGCAGTACTTC.

In its sample, this clonotype was seen many times. The CDR3 bases are TGCAGTGCTAGACTTAGCGGGAGATTATCGTCGGATACGCAGTATTTT. Protein product: CSARLSGRLSSDTQYF. The chain links TRBV20-1 to TRBJ2-3; 9 bases match TRBD2. This CDR3 region has 16 residues. Germline-derived CDR1 and CDR2 are DFQATT and SNEGSKA (reference sequence). V was clipped by 2 bases and J by 6 bases; unmatched bases: 12.

The table lists this clonotype with many counts. The chain is built from TRBV12-3 or TRBV12-4 and TRBJ2-1; 10 bases agree with TRBD1. The CDR3 is made up of 22 amino acids. The V gene end was trimmed by 6 bases and the J gene end by 0 bases; junction bases not matched to a gene: 23. The CDR3 DNA reads TGTGCCAGCAGGGAGGGACAGGGGCAGGACGGGAGGCATACGGGCTCCTACAATGAGCAGTTCTTC. Translating gives CASREGQGQDGRHTGSYNEQFF.

This clonotype showed up many times. The J gene is TRBJ2-3, the V gene TRBV5-1; D might be TRBD1 or TRBD2, each matching 6 bases. CDR1 and CDR2 (germline): SGHRS, YFSETQ. This CDR3 is 16 amino acids long. V shed 4 bases and J shed 0 bases, with 15 bases lying between them. The CDR3 DNA sequence: TGCGCCAGCAGCATCACAACGGGGGCTAGCACAGATACGCAGTATTTT. It specifies CASSITTGASTDTQYF.

This clonotype was counted a single time. The rearrangement joins TRBV6-2 or TRBV6-3 to TRBJ1-2, with D possibly TRBD1 on 5 matching bases. Per germline, CDR1 MNHEY and CDR2 SVGEGT. V lost 5 bases and J 2 bases, leaving 15 bases between the germline ends. The CDR3 spans 15 residues. As DNA, the CDR3 is TGTGCCAGCAGTGAAAGGGACGCGGGGAACTATGGCTACACCTTC. This encodes CASSERDAGNYGYTF.

Many counts were recorded for this clonotype. The chain carries TRBV20-1 and TRBJ1-2; no clear D gene. Germline loops: CDR1 DFQATT, CDR2 SNEGSKA (reference sequence). V lost 5 bases, J lost 5 bases, and 12 bases lay in between. CDR3 length: 12 amino acids. CDR3 sequence: CSARESDYGYTF. The CDR3 DNA reads as TGCAGTGCTCGGGAGTCCGATTATGGCTACACCTTC.

Many counts were recorded for this clonotype. The chain recombines TRBV28 with TRBJ2-7; 7 nucleotides align to TRBD1. The germline CDR1 and CDR2 sequences are MDHEN and SYDVKM. The V and J ends lost 1 base and 4 bases, in that order; junction bases with no gene match: 4. The CDR3 is made up of 14 amino acids. CDR3 nucleotide sequence: TGTGCCAGCAGTTTATTGGGACAGCTATACGAGCAGTACTTC. This sequence encodes CASSLLGQLYEQYF.

This clonotype was recorded many times. The chain couples TRBV5-1 to TRBJ2-7, with a possible D match to TRBD1 (6 bases). V shed 3 bases and J shed 2 bases, with 12 bases lying between them. CDR1 is SGHRS, CDR2 YFSETQ, per germline. The CDR3 has 14 residues. This chain's CDR3 is CASSSWTDPYEQYF. The CDR3 DNA is TGCGCCAGCAGCTCTTGGACAGATCCCTACGAGCAGTACTTC.

V and J are TRBV9 and TRBJ1-1, with 7 positions matching TRBD1. The J segment lost 5 bases and the V segment lost 3 bases, leaving 4 bases of the junction unmatched. CDR3 length: 13 amino acids. Per germline, CDR1 SGDLS and CDR2 YYNGEE. DNA of the CDR3: TGTGCCAGCAGCGCGGGACAGCGAACTGAAGCTTTCTTT. Translating gives CASSAGQRTEAFF.

This clonotype was counted many times. The genes are TRBV30 and TRBJ2-1, with 8 bases that match TRBD2. V lost 5 bases, J lost 2 bases, and 8 bases stayed unmatched. The CDR3 consists of 15 residues. The germline gives CDR1 GTSNPN, CDR2 SVGIG (reference sequence). CDR3 amino acids: CAWGGGLGAYNEQFF. CDR3 nucleotides: TGTGCCTGGGGGGGGGGACTAGGGGCCTACAATGAGCAGTTCTTC.

Concerning this clonotype: This sequence may be a read error, since a much larger clone differs from it by one base. This sequence joins TRBV7-8 and TRBJ2-7, with D possibly being TRBD1 (5 bases). Germline CDR1 and CDR2: SGHVS and FQNEAQ. This CDR3 has 18 residues. Trimming cost V 1 base and J 6 bases, with 25 bases left between them. The CDR3 DNA sequence: TGTGCCAGCAGCTTAGGCACAGGACGTCATTTTTCGGAGAGCGAGCAGTACTTC. Protein: CASSLGTGRHFSESEQYF. The complete variable domain, with remaining parts taken from reference TRBV7-8 and TRBJ2-7, reads GAGVSQSPRYKVAKRGQDVALRCDPISGHVSLFWYQQALGQGPEFLTYFQNEAQLDKSGLPSDRFFAERPEGSVSTLKIQRTQQEDSAVYLCASSLGTGRHFSESEQYFGPGTRLTVT.

The chain carries TRBV6-6 and TRBJ2-7, with TRBD2 matching over 11 bases. Germline values: CDR1 MNHNY, CDR2 SVGAGI (reference sequence). The trim removed 0 bases at V and 3 bases at J, leaving 7 bases unmatched. The CDR3 contains 17 residues. CDR3 nucleotides: TGTGCCAGCAGTTACTCGATAGGGACTAGCGGACTCTACGAGCAGTACTTC. Its translation: CASSYSIGTSGLYEQYF.

This clonotype was observed a handful of times. The chain couples TRBV25-1 to TRBJ1-2; D unclear. In germline, CDR1 is MGHDK, CDR2 SYGVNS. The V end was cut by 8 bases, the J end by 7 bases, with 17 bases between. The CDR3 has 13 residues. CDR3 loop: CASGSTIGSGYTF. CDR3 coding DNA: TGTGCCAGCGGCTCCACTATAGGGTCTGGCTACACCTTC.

The sample holds many counts of this clonotype. This chain joins TRBV4-1 and TRBJ2-5; TRBD2 matches at 10 bases. The V gene's germline CDR1 is MGHRA and CDR2 YSYEKL. The CDR3 length is 16 residues. The V and J ends lost 0 bases and 4 bases, in that order; junction bases with no gene match: 5. CDR3 amino acids: CASSQDGAGGPETQYF. CDR3 DNA: TGCGCCAGCAGCCAAGATGGAGCGGGAGGGCCAGAGACCCAGTACTTC.

This clonotype appeared many times. This chain joins TRBV7-3 and TRBJ2-7; 7 positions match TRBD1. The V gene's germline CDR1 is SGHTA and CDR2 FQGTGA. The length of the CDR3 is 13 residues. The trim removed 4 bases at V and 3 bases at J, leaving 3 bases unmatched. The CDR3 region is CASSSNRGYEQYF. Written as DNA, the CDR3 is TGTGCCAGCAGCTCCAACAGGGGCTACGAGCAGTACTTC.

This clonotype was observed many times. The gene calls are TRBV13 and TRBJ2-3; no reliable D call. This CDR3 contains 14 residues. With 1 base removed from V and 4 bases from J, the gap between germline ends came to 9 bases. The germline V gene has CDR1 PRHDT and CDR2 FYEKMQ (reference sequence). CDR3 DNA sequence: TGTGCCAGCAGCTTAGTCGTTGCGTCAGATACGCAGTATTTT. Translation: CASSLVVASDTQYF. The full variable domain, rest sourced from reference TRBV13 and TRBJ2-3, is AAGVIQSPRHLIKEKRETATLKCYPIPRHDTVYWYQQGPGQDPQFLISFYEKMQSDKGSIPDRFSAQQFSDYHSELNMSSLELGDSALYFCASSLVVASDTQYFGPGTRLTVL.

The CDR3, as DNA: TGTGCCAGTAGTATAGTATTAAGCTCATCCTACGAGCAGTACTTC. Translation: CASSIVLSSSYEQYF. The rearrangement joins TRBV19 to TRBJ2-7; D call uncertain. V shed 1 base and J shed 1 base, with 11 bases lying between them. The germline CDR1 and CDR2 sequences are LNHDA and SQIVND (reference sequence). The CDR3 contains 15 residues.

Here the CDR3 DNA reads TGTGCCAGTAGTTCACTTAGGAGGGGACAGGGGGATTCCTACGAGCAGTACTTC. Translation gives CASSSLRRGQGDSYEQYF. The chain employs TRBV19 and TRBJ2-7, with TRBD1 matching over 11 bases. The germline V gene has CDR1 LNHDA and CDR2 SQIVND (reference sequence). This CDR3 contains 18 residues. The ends lost 5 bases at V and 1 base at J; junction bases unmatched: 13.

Points on this clonotype: One end of the junction fails to match germline, which may point to a read error. This chain uses TRBV20-1 with TRBJ2-1; 15 nucleotides match TRBD2. The CDR3 spans 17 residues. Germline V gene data show CDR1 as DFQATT and CDR2 as SNEGSKA (reference sequence). CDR3 nucleotides: TGCAGTGCCAGAGGACTAGCGGGAGGGCTTGGGGGTAATGAGCAGTTCTTC. Translating gives CSARGLAGGLGGNEQFF.

This clonotype has just a few counts. V is TRBV12-3 or TRBV12-4 and J is TRBJ1-3; D perhaps matches TRBD1 (5 bases). The CDR3 is made up of 13 amino acids. V lost 6 bases and J lost 2, with 8 bases in between. CDR3 sequence (DNA): TGTGCCAGCAGGCAGGGTGCTGGAAACACCATATATTTT. This codes for CASRQGAGNTIYF.

As for this clonotype: A read error may explain this, as a much larger clone is one base away. The gene calls are TRBV29-1 and TRBJ2-2; D is possibly TRBD1 (6 bases). Trimming cost V 6 bases and J 0 bases, with 14 bases left between them. Germline-derived CDR1 and CDR2 are SQVTM and ANQGSEA. This CDR3 has 15 amino acids. The CDR3 sequence: CSVVAGVSNTGELFF. CDR3 nucleotide sequence: TGCAGCGTCGTTGCAGGGGTGTCGAACACCGGGGAGCTGTTTTTT.

The chain links TRBV2 to TRBJ1-4; 7 bases agree with TRBD1. After removal of 7 bases from V and 8 bases from J, the junction contained 7 bases not matched to a gene. The CDR3 contains 13 residues. The germline gives CDR1 SNHLY, CDR2 FYNNEI. CDR3 coding DNA: TGTGCCAGCACCCAAGGGGGCTCAGAAAAACTGTTTTTT. Translation: CASTQGGSEKLFF.

The DNA of the CDR3 is TGTGCCAGTAGTATATCAGGGAGCAATCAGCCCCAGCATTTT. Translated, it gives CASSISGSNQPQHF. The chain recombines TRBV19 with TRBJ1-5; weak D call: TRBD1 (5 bases). The CDR3 has 14 amino acids. Trimming removed 2 bases at V and 1 base at J, with 6 bases between. Looked up from germline, CDR1 is LNHDA and CDR2 is SQIVND (reference sequence). Combining the CDR3 with reference TRBV19 and TRBJ1-5 gives the whole variable domain DGGITQSPKYLFRKEGQNVTLSCEQNLNHDAMYWYRQDPGQGLRLIYYSQIVNDFQKGDIAEGYSVSREKKESFPLTVTSAQKNPTAFYLCASSISGSNQPQHFGDGTRLSIL.

The chain combines TRBV14 with TRBJ2-1; D is perhaps TRBD2 (5 bases). Trimming cost V 8 bases and J 0 bases, with 14 bases left between them. Germline V gene sequence: CDR1 SGHDN, CDR2 FVKESK. There are 15 residues in the CDR3. The CDR3, as DNA: TGTGCCAGCGCCCCCAGCAGCGGCTCCTACAATGAGCAGTTCTTC. Its translation: CASAPSSGSYNEQFF.